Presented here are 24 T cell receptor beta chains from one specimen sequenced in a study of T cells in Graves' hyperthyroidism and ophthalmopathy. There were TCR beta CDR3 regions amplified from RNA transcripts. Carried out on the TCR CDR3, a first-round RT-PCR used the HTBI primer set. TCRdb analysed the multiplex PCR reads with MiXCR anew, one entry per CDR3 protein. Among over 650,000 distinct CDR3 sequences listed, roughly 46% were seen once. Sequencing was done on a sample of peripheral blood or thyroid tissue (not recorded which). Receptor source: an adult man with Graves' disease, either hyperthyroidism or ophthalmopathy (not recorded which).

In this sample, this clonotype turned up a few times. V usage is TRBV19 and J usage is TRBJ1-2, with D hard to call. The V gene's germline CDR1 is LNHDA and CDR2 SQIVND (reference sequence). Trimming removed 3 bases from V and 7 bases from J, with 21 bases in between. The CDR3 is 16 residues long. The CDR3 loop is CASSIQDPGGGGGYTF. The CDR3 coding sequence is TGTGCCAGTAGTATCCAGGACCCGGGAGGAGGAGGTGGCTACACCTTC.

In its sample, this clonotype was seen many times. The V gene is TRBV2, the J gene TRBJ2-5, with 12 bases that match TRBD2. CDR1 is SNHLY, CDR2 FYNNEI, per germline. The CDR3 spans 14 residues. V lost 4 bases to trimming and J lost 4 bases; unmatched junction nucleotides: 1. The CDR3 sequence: CASSAGLAGETQYF. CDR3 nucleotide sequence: TGTGCCAGCAGTGCGGGACTAGCGGGAGAGACCCAGTACTTC.

This CDR3 reads CATHGGQGREETQYF. CDR3 in DNA: TGTGCCACCCATGGCGGACAGGGGCGGGAAGAGACCCAGTACTTC. The chain couples TRBV10-3 to TRBJ2-5; 9 nucleotides align to TRBD1. The junction had 12 bases not matched to a gene; V was cut back by 10 bases and J by 3 bases. The CDR3 has 15 residues. Germline assignment: CDR1 ENHRY and CDR2 SYGVKD.

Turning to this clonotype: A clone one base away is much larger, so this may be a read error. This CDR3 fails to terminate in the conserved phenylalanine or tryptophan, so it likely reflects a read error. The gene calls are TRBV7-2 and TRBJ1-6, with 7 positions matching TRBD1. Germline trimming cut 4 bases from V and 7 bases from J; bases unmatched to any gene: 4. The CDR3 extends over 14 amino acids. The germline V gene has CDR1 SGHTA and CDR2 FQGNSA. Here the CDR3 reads CASSYDRANSPLHI. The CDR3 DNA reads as TGTGCCAGCAGCTATGACAGGGCCAATTCACCCCTCCACATT.

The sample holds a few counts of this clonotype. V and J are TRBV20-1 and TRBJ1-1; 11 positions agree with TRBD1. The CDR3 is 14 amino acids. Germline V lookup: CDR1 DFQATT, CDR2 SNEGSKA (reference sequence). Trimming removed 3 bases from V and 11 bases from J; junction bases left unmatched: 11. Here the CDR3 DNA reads TGCAGTGCTAGGCGGACAGGGGGCGCAGTAACTGCTTTCTTT. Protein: CSARRTGGAVTAFF.

CDR3 nucleotide sequence: TGTGCCAGCAGCTTAGGGACAGAGGCCATATATTTT. This sequence encodes CASSLGTEAIYF. The rearrangement joins TRBV11-2 to TRBJ1-3; maybe TRBD1 (6 bases). The germline V gene has CDR1 SGHAT and CDR2 FQNNGV. The CDR3 has 12 amino acids. V lost 1 base and J lost 11, with 9 bases in between. The full variable domain, rest sourced from reference TRBV11-2 and TRBJ1-3, is EAGVAQSPRYKIIEKRQSVAFWCNPISGHATLYWYQQILGQGPKLLIQFQNNGVVDDSQLPKDRFSAERLKGVDSTLKIQPAKLEDSAVYLCASSLGTEAIYFGEGSWLTVV.

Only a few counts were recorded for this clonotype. The DNA for the CDR3 is TGTGCCAGTACTCGTTTATCCACTGGAAACACCATATATTTT. It translates to CASTRLSTGNTIYF. J is TRBJ1-3 and V is TRBV19; D gene uncertain. The CDR3 runs 14 residues. Per germline, CDR1 LNHDA and CDR2 SQIVND (reference sequence). The V end lost 7 bases, the J end lost 2 bases, and 12 bases lay between the germline ends. The variable domain in full, with the rest retrieved from reference TRBV19 and TRBJ1-3, is DGGITQSPKYLFRKEGQNVTLSCEQNLNHDAMYWYRQDPGQGLRLIYYSQIVNDFQKGDIAEGYSVSREKKESFPLTVTSAQKNPTAFYLCASTRLSTGNTIYFGEGSWLTVV.

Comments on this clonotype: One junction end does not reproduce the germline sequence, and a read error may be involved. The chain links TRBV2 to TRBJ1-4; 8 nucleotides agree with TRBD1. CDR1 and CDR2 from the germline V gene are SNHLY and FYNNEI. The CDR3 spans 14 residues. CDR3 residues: CASKHRGNNKKLFF. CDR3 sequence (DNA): TGTGCCAGCAAACACAGGGGGAATAATAAAAAACTGTTTTTT.

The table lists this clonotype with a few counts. The chain's CDR3 is CASSFGGQGDYGYTF. Written as DNA, the CDR3 is TGTGCCAGCAGTTTCGGGGGACAGGGCGACTATGGCTACACCTTC. V and J are TRBV12-3 or TRBV12-4 and TRBJ1-2, with TRBD1 matching 9 bases. Losses at the gene ends were 3 bases for V and 3 bases for J; bases not matched to a gene: 5. CDR3 size: 15 residues.

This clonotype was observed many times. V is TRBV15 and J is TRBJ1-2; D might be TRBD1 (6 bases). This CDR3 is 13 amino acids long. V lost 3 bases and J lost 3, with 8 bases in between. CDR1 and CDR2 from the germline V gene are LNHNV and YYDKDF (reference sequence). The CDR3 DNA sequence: TGTGCCACCAGCAGGAACAGGGACTATGGCTACACCTTC. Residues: CATSRNRDYGYTF. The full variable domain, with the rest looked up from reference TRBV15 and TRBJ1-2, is DAMVIQNPRYQVTQFGKPVTLSCSQTLNHNVMYWYQQKSSQAPKLLFHYYDKDFNNEADTPDNFQSRRPNTSFCFLDIRSPGLGDTAMYLCATSRNRDYGYTFGSGTRLTVV.

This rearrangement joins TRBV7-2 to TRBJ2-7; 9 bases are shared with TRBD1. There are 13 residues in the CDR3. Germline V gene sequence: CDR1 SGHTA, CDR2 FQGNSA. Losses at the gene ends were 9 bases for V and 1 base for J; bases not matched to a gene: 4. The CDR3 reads CASYRGPSYEQYF. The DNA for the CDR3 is TGTGCCAGTTACAGGGGGCCGTCCTACGAGCAGTACTTC.

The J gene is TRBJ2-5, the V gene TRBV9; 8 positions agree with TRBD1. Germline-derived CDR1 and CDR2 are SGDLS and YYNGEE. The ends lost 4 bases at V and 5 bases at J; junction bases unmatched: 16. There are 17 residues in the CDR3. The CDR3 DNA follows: TGTGCCAGCAGCCAAGATGGCCCGGGACAGGTTTGGGAGACCCAGTACTTC. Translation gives CASSQDGPGQVWETQYF. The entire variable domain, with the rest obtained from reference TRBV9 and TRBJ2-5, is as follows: DSGVTQTPKHLITATGQRVTLRCSPRSGDLSVYWYQQSLDQGLQFLIQYYNGEERAKGNILERFSAQQFPDLHSELNLSSLELGDSALYFCASSQDGPGQVWETQYFGPGTRLLVL.

In nucleotides, the CDR3 is TGTGCCAGTAGTCCCATTCAAGGGGAATATGGGGCCGGGGAGCTGTTTTTT. Amino acid sequence: CASSPIQGEYGAGELFF. V gene TRBV19 combines with J gene TRBJ2-2; D possibly corresponds to TRBD1 (5 bases). Looked up from germline, CDR1 is LNHDA and CDR2 is SQIVND (reference sequence). The CDR3 runs 17 residues. Trimming pared 5 bases from V and 6 bases from J, leaving 22 bases between.

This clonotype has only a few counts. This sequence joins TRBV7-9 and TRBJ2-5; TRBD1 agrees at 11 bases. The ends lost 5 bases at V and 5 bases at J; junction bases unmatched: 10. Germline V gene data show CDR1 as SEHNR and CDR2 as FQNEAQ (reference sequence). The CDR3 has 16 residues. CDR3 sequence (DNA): TGTGCCAGCAGCCCCAGGACAGGGGGCGAGAAGGAGACCCAGTACTTC. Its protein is CASSPRTGGEKETQYF. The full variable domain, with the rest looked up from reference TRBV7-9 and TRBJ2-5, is DTGVSQNPRHKITKRGQNVTFRCDPISEHNRLYWYRQTLGQGPEFLTYFQNEAQLEKSRLLSDRFSAERPKGSFSTLEIQRTEQGDSAMYLCASSPRTGGEKETQYFGPGTRLLVL.

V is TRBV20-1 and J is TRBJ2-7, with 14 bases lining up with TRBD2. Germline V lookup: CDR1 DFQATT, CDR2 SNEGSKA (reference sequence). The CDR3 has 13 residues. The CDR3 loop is CRPTSGRAYEQYF. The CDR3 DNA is TGCCGTCCGACTAGCGGGAGGGCCTACGAGCAGTACTTC.

In nucleotides, the CDR3 is TGTGCCAGTAGTGCGGGACTAGCGGGGACAGAGACCCAGTACTTC. Translation: CASSAGLAGTETQYF. V gene TRBV10-3 combines with J gene TRBJ2-5; 13 bases fit TRBD2. Trimming removed 10 bases from V and 4 bases from J; junction bases left unmatched: 9. Germline V CDR1 and CDR2: ENHRY, SYGVKD. The CDR3 spans 15 residues.

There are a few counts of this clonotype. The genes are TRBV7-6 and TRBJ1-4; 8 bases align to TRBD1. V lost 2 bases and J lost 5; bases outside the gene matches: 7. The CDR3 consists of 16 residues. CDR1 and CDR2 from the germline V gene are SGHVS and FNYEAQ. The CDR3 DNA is TGTGCCAGCAGCTTACCAGGGGGCGCTTCGAATGAAAAACTGTTTTTT. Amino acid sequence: CASSLPGGASNEKLFF.

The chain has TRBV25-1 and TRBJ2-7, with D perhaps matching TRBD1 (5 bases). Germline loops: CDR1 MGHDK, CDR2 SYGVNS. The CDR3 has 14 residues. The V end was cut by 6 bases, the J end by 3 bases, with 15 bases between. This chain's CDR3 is CASRRQITSYEQYF. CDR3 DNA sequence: TGTGCCAGCAGGAGACAGATTACCAGCTACGAGCAGTACTTC.

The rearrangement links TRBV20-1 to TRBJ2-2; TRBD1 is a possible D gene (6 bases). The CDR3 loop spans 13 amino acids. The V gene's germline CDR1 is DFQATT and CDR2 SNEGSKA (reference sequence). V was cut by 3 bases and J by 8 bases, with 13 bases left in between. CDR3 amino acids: CSASQPGQGELFF. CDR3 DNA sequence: TGCAGTGCTAGCCAGCCTGGACAGGGGGAGCTGTTTTTT.

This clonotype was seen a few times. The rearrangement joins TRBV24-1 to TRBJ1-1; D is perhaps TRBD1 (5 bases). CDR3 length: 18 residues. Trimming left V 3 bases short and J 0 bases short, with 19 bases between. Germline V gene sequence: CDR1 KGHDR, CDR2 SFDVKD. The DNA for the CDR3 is TGTGCCACCAGTGATCGTGACTTGTCGACAGTCTTGAACACTGAAGCTTTCTTT. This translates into CATSDRDLSTVLNTEAFF.

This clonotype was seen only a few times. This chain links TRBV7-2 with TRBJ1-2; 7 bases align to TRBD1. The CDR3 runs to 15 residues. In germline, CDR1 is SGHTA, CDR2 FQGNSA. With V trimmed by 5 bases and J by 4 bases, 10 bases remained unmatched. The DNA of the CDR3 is TGTGCCAGCAGCCCCGAGGGGGCACCCTCCTATGGCTACACCTTC. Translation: CASSPEGAPSYGYTF.

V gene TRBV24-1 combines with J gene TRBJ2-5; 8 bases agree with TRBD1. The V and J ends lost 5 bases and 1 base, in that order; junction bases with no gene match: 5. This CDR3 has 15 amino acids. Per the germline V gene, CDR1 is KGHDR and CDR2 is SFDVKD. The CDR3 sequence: CATSALTGAQETQYF. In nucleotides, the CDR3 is TGTGCCACCAGTGCCCTGACAGGGGCCCAAGAGACCCAGTACTTC.

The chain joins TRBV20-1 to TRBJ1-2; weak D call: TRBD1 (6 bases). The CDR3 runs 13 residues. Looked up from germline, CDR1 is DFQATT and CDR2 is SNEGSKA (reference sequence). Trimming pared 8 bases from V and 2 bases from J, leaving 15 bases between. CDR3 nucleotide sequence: TGCAGTTGGGGGGGGCAGGGAAACTATGGCTACACCTTC. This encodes CSWGGQGNYGYTF.

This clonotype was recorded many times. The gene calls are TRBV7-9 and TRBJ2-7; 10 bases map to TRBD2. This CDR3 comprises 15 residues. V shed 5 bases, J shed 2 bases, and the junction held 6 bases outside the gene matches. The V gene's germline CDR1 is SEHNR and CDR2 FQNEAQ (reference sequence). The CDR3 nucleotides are TGTGCCAGCAGCACCAGAGCGGGGGGGGCCTACGAGCAGTACTTC. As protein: CASSTRAGGAYEQYF.